The rows below give T cell receptor beta chains drawn from one sample of a study of CD8 T cells in ankylosing spondylitis. TCRdb re-called the 5' RACE reads with MiXCR, one entry per CDR3 protein. The data hold about 130,000 distinct CDR3 sequences, with roughly 13% observed a single time. Sequenced sample: blood, either unsorted or a sorted T cell fraction (not recorded which). These TCRs come from a female donor with ankylosing spondylitis or in good health (not recorded which). Each CDR3 is given with its conserved first and last residue. A D gene is named only where the DNA matches it firmly.

cdr3_aa: CVSSLDSSSYNEQFF
d_call: -
v_call: TRBV5-1

cdr3_aa: CASSPPSTLNTGELFF
d_call: -
v_call: TRBV14

cdr3_aa: CSARDLAEGTETQYF
d_call: -
v_call: TRBV20-1

cdr3_aa: CSAPSGRMNTEAFF
d_call: -
v_call: TRBV20-1

cdr3_aa: CASSLRTSGGTGELFF
d_call: TRBD2
v_call: TRBV11-3

cdr3_aa: CASSVRNEQFF
d_call: -
v_call: TRBV14

cdr3_aa: CASSPRGVRTDTQYF
d_call: -
v_call: TRBV18

cdr3_aa: CASSKVKRGRNTGELFF
d_call: -
v_call: TRBV21-1

cdr3_aa: CASSLTDDNEQFF
d_call: -
v_call: TRBV7-6

cdr3_aa: CSAGLSGGATQYF
d_call: TRBD2
v_call: TRBV20-1

cdr3_aa: CASSYKASGRDLYEQYF
d_call: TRBD2
v_call: TRBV6-5

cdr3_aa: CASSKGDRRRRGTEAFF
d_call: TRBD1
v_call: TRBV3-1

cdr3_aa: CASSVASGLPDTQYF
d_call: TRBD2
v_call: TRBV5-1

cdr3_aa: CSARVTGNEKLFF
d_call: -
v_call: TRBV20-1

cdr3_aa: CASSFAPGTSGDTQYF
d_call: TRBD2
v_call: TRBV7-9

cdr3_aa: CASSESWLTGGETKNIQYF
d_call: TRBD1
v_call: TRBV10-2

cdr3_aa: CASKISGTDTQYF
d_call: -
v_call: TRBV5-4

cdr3_aa: CASSENNSPLHF
d_call: -
v_call: TRBV5-1

cdr3_aa: CASSLEGAPGNNEQFF
d_call: TRBD1
v_call: TRBV5-1

cdr3_aa: CSARVGGGVSNEQFF
d_call: TRBD2
v_call: TRBV20-1

cdr3_aa: CGVSSGPQIYNEQFF
d_call: TRBD2
v_call: TRBV27

cdr3_aa: CASSGDRSYYGYTF
d_call: TRBD1
v_call: TRBV5-1